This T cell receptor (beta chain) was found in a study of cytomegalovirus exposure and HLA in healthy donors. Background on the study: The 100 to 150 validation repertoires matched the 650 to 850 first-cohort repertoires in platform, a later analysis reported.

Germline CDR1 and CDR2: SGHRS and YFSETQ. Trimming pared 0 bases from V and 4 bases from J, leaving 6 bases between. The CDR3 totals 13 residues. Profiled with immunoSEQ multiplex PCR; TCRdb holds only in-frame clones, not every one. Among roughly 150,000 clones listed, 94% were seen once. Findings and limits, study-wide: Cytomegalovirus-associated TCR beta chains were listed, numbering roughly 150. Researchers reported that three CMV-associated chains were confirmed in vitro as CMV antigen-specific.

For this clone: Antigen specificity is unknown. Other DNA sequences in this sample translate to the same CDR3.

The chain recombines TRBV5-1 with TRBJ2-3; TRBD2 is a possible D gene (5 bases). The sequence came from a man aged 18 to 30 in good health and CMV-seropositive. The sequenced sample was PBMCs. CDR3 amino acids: CASSLDGADTQYF. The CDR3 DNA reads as TGCGCCAGCAGCTTGGACGGGGCAGATACGCAGTATTTT.